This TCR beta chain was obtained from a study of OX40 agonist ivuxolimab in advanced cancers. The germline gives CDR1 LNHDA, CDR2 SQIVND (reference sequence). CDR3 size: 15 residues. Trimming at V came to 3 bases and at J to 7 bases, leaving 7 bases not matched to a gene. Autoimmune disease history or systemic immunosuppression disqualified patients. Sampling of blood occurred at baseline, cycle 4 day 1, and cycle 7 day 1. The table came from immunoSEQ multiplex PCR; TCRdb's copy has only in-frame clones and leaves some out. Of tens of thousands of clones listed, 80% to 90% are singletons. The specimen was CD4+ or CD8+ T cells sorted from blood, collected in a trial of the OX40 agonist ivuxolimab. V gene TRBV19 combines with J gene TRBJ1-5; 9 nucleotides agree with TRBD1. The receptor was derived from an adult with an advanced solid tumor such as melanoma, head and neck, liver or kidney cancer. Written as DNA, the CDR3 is TGTGCCAGTAGTATCGGGGACAGGGTAGTCCAGCCCCAGCATTTT. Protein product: CASSIGDRVVQPQHF.